The present entry profiles one TCR beta chain with its context. Using the 5' RACE reads, TCRdb records one entry per CDR3 protein without DNA. This table lists 200,000 to 300,000 distinct CDR3 sequences. The record originates from a study of T cells expressing NK-cell markers. Germline-derived CDR1 and CDR2 are DFQATT and SNEGSKA (reference sequence). CDR3 length equals 12 residues. The sample taken for sequencing was blood T cells: a sorted CD56 or NKG2C T cell subset, CD4+ or CD8+ T cells, or bulk PBMC T cells (not recorded which). The genes are TRBV20-1 and TRBJ1-5; TCRdb indicates TRBD1, and absent DNA this call remains unverified. The sequence was obtained from a woman between 18 and 70 years old in good health. The CDR3: CSALGGHQPQHF.